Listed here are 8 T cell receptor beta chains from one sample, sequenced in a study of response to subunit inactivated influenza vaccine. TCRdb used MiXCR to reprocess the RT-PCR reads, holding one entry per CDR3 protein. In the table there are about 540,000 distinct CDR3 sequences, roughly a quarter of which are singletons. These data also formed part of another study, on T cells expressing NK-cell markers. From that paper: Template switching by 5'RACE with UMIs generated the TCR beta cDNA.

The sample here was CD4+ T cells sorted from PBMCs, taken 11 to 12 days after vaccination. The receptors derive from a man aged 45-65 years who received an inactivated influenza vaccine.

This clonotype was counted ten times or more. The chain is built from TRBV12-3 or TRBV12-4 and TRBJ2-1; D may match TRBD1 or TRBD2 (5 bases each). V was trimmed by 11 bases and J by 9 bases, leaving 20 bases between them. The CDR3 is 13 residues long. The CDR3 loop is CASRDPPEGEQFF. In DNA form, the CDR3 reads TGTGCCTCCCGGGACCCCCCAGAGGGTGAGCAGTTCTTC.

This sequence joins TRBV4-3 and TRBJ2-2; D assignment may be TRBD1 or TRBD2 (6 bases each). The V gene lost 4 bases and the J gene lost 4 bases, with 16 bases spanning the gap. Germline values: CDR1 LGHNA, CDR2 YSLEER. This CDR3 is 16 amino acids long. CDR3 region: CASSPKAGGTTGELFF. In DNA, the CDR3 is TGCGCCAGCAGCCCGAAGGCCGGGGGCACCACCGGGGAGCTGTTTTTT.

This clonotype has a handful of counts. The chain's CDR3 is CASRGQGWAGELFF. CDR3 DNA: TGTGCCAGTAGGGGACAGGGATGGGCCGGGGAGCTGTTTTTT. The gene calls are TRBV19 and TRBJ2-2; 9 bases are a match to TRBD1. Germline lookup yields CDR1 LNHDA and CDR2 SQIVND (reference sequence). The J segment lost 6 bases and the V segment lost 6 bases, leaving 5 bases of the junction unmatched. This CDR3 region has 14 residues.

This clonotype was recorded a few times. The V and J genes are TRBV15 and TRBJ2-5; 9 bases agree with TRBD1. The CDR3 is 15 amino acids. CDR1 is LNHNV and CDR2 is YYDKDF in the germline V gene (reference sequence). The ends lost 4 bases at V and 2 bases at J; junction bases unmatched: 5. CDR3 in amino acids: CATSKKGQGQETQYF. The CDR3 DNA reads TGTGCCACCAGCAAAAAAGGACAGGGGCAAGAGACCCAGTACTTC.

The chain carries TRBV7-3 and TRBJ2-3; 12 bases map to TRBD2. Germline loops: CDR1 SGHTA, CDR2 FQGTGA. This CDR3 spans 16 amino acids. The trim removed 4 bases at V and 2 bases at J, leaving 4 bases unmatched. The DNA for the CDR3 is TGTGCCAGCAGCTCCCGACTAGCGGGAGACACAGATACGCAGTATTTT. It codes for CASSSRLAGDTDTQYF.

The CDR3 nucleotides read TGTGCCAGCAGCCCGGGCCGGGGAGCCTACAATGAGCAGTTCTTC. As protein: CASSPGRGAYNEQFF. This chain uses TRBV14 with TRBJ2-1; a possible D gene is TRBD2 (5 bases). V lost 4 bases, J lost 2 bases, and 12 bases lay in between. CDR3 length: 15 amino acids. CDR1 is SGHDN, CDR2 FVKESK, per germline.

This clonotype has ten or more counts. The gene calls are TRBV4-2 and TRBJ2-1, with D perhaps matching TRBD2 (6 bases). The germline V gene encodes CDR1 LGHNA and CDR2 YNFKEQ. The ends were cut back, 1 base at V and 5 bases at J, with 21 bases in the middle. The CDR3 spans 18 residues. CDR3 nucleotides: TGTGCCAGCAGCCAAGGAATTTGGTCGACTAGGACAAACAATGAGCAGTTCTTC. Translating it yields CASSQGIWSTRTNNEQFF.

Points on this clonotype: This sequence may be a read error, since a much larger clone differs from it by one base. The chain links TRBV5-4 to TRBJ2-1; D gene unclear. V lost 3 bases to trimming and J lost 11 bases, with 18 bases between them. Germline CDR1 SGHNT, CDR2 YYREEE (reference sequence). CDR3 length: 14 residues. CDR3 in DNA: TGTGCCAGCAGCTCGGCCAAGTCAACACCAAAGCAGTTCTTC. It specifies CASSSAKSTPKQFF.